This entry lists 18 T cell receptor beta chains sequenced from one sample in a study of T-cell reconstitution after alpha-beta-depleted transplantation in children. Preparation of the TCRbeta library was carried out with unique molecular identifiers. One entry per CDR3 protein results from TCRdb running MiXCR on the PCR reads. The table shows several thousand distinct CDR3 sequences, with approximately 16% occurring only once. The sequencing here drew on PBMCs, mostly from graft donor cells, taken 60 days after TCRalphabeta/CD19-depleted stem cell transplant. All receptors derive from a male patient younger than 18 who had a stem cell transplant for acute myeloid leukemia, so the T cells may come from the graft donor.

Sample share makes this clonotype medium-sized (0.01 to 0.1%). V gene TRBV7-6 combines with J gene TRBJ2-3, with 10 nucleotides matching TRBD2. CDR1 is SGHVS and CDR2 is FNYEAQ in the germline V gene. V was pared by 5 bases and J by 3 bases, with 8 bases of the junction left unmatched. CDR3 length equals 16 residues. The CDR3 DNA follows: TGTGCCAGCAGCCCGCAGCGGGGGGGCTTAACAGATACGCAGTATTTT. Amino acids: CASSPQRGGLTDTQYF.

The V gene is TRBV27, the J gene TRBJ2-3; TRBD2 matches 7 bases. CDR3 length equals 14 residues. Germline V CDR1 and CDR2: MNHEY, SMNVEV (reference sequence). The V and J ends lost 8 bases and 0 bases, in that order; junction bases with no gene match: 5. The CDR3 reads CASSLAASTDTQYF. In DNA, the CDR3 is TGTGCCAGCTCTCTAGCGGCTAGCACAGATACGCAGTATTTT.

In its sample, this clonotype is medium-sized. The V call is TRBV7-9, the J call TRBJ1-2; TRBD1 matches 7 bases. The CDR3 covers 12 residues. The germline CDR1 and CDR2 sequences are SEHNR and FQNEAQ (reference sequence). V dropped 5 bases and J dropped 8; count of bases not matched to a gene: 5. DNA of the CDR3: TGTGCCAGCAGCCATGACAGGGACGGCTACACCTTC. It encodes CASSHDRDGYTF.

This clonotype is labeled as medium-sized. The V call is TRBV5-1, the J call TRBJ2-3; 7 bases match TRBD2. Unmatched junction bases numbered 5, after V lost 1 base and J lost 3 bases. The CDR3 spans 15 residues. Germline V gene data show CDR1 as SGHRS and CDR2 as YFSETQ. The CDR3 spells CASSLQDGRTDTQYF. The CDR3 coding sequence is TGCGCCAGCAGCTTGCAGGACGGGAGGACAGATACGCAGTATTTT. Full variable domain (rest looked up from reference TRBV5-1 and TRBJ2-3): KAGVTQTPRYLIKTRGQQVTLSCSPISGHRSVSWYQQTPGQGLQFLFEYFSETQRNKGNFPGRFSGRQFSNSRSEMNVSTLELGDSALYLCASSLQDGRTDTQYFGPGTRLTVL.

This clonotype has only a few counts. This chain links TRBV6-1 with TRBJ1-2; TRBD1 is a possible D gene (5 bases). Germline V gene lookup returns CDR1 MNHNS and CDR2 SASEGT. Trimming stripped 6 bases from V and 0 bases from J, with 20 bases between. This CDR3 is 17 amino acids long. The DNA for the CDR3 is TGTGCCAGCAGAGGGGTTGATAAGGGAATTTCTAACTATGGCTACACCTTC. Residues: CASRGVDKGISNYGYTF.

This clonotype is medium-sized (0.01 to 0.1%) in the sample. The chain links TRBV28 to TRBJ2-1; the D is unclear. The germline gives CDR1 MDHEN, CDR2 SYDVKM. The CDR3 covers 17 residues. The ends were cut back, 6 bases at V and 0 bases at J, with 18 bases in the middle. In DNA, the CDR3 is TGTGCCAGCAGCAACAACAAGGGCCCGATCTCCTACAATGAGCAGTTCTTC. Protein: CASSNNKGPISYNEQFF.

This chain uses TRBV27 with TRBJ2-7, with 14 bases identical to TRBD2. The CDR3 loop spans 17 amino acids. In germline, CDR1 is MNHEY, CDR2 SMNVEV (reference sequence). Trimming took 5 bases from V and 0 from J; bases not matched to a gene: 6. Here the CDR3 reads CASSPRLAGGTSYEQYF. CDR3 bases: TGTGCCAGCAGTCCCCGACTAGCGGGAGGGACCTCCTACGAGCAGTACTTC.

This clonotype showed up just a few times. CDR3 coding DNA: TGCGCCAGCAGCCAAGTACGCTACAATGAGCAGTTCTTC. Translated, it gives CASSQVRYNEQFF. This rearrangement joins TRBV4-1 to TRBJ2-1; D uncertain. The CDR3 loop spans 13 amino acids. Trimming pared 1 base from V and 3 bases from J, leaving 4 bases between. CDR1 is MGHRA and CDR2 is YSYEKL in the germline V gene.

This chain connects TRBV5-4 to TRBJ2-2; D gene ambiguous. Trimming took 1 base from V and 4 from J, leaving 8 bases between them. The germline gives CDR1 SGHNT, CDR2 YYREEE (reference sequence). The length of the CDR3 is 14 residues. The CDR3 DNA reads TGTGCCAGCAGCTTGACGGGTTCCACCGGGGAGCTGTTTTTT. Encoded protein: CASSLTGSTGELFF.

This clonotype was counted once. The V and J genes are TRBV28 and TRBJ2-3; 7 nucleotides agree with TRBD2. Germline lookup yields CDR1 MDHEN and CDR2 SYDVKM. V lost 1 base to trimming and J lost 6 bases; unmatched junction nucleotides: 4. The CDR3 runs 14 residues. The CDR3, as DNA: TGTGCCAGCAGTTTATTCCGGGGGGAGGATACGCAGTATTTT. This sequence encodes CASSLFRGEDTQYF.

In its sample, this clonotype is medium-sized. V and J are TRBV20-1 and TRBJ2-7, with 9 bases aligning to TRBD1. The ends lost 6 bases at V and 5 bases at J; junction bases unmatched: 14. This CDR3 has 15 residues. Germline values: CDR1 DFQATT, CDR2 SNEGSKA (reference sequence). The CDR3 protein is CSAKVGTGSSHEQYF. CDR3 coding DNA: TGCAGTGCGAAAGTTGGGACAGGGTCATCTCACGAGCAGTACTTC.

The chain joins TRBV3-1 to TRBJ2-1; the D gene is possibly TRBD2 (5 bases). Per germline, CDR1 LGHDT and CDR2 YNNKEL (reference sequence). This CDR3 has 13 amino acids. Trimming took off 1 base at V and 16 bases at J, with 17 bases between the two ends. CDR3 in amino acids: CASSQVGTSYRFF. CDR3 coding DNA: TGTGCCAGCAGCCAAGTTGGCACTAGTTATCGCTTCTTC.

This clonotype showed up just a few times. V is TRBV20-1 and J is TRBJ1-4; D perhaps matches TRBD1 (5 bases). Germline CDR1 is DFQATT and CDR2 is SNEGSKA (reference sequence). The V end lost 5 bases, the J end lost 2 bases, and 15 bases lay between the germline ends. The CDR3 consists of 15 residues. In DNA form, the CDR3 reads TGCAGTGCTCAGGTCCCGGGGGGTACTAATGAAAAACTGTTTTTT. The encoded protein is CSAQVPGGTNEKLFF.

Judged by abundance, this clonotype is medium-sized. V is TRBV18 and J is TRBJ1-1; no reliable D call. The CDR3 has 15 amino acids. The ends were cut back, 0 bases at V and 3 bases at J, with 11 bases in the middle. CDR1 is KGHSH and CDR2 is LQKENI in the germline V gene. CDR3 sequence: CASSPPDRVHTEAFF. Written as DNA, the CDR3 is TGTGCCAGCTCACCACCAGATAGGGTGCACACTGAAGCTTTCTTT.

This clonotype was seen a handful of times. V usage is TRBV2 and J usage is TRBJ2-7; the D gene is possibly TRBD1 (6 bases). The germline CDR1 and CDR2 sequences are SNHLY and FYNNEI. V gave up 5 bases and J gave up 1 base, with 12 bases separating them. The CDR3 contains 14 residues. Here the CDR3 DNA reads TGTGCCAGCAGTTTCGACAGGACGTCCTACGAGCAGTACTTC. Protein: CASSFDRTSYEQYF.

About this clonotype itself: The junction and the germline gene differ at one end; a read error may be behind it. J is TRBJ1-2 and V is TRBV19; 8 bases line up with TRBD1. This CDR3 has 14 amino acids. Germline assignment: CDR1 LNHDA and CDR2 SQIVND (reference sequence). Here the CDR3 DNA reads TGTGCCAGTAGTTCCGGGACAGGACATTATGGCTGCACCTTC. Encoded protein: CASSSGTGHYGCTF.

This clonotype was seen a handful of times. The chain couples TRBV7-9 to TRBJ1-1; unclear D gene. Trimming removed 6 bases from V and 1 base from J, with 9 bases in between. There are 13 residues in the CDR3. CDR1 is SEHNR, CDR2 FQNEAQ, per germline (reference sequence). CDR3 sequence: CASRALGNTEAFF. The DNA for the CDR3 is TGTGCCAGCAGGGCTCTTGGGAACACTGAAGCTTTCTTT.

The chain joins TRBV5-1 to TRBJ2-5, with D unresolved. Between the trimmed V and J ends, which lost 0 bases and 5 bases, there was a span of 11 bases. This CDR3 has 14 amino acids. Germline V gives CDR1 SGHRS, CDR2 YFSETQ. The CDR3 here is CASSLGSARETQYF. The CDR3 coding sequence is TGCGCCAGCAGCTTGGGAAGTGCGCGGGAGACCCAGTACTTC.